This T cell receptor beta chain was documented in a study of somatic mutations in cytotoxic T cells in rheumatoid arthritis. Study in general: Certain V beta antibody-stained T-cell populations, V beta1+ cells sequenced for TCRB among them, were flow-sorted to nearly 100% purity.

This CDR3 has 14 residues. Looked up from germline, CDR1 is LNHDA and CDR2 is SQIVND (reference sequence). Trimming removed 6 bases at V and 2 bases at J, with 14 bases between. Points on this clone: Its antigen is unknown.

Clones were read by immunoSEQ multiplex PCR, and TCRdb kept only the in-frame ones, dropping some. The sample has 25,000 to 30,000 clones; around 90% are singletons. Notes on the study in general: Over 20% of CD8+ cells belonged to the largest CD8+ clone in about an eighth of the 65 patients.

This TCR derives from an adult with rheumatoid arthritis. Sequenced sample: CD8+ T cells sorted from blood. The V and J genes are TRBV19 and TRBJ2-7; TRBD2 is a possible D gene (5 bases). The CDR3 region is CASRPSDFPYEQYF. CDR3 nucleotides: TGTGCCAGTAGGCCTTCGGACTTTCCCTACGAGCAGTACTTC.